The 32 T cell receptor beta chains below come from one sample, sequenced in a study of cytomegalovirus exposure and HLA in healthy donors. Primers: 60 Vbeta forward and 13 Jbeta reverse. Libraries were prepared by immunoSEQ multiplex PCR; TCRdb keeps only in-frame clonotypes and omits some of them. The data show roughly 65,000 clones, with 60% to 80% seen just once and over 15% held by the top ten. The specimen was PBMCs. The receptors stem from a middle-aged man in good health and CMV-seropositive.

The CDR3 reads CASSPGSFETQYF. The CDR3 bases are TGCGCCAGCAGCCCAGGGTCGTTCGAGACCCAGTACTTC. The rearrangement links TRBV4-3 to TRBJ2-5; D is perhaps TRBD1 (5 bases). There are 13 residues in the CDR3. Trimming cost V 4 bases and J 5 bases, with 11 bases left between them. The germline V gene encodes CDR1 LGHNA and CDR2 YSLEER.

As concerns this clone: Other DNA variants within this sample encode the same CDR3. The chain links TRBV6-1 to TRBJ2-5, with TRBD2 identical over 8 bases. The CDR3 spans 15 residues. V lost 4 bases and J lost 2; bases outside the gene matches: 6. Germline CDR1 is MNHNS and CDR2 is SASEGT. The chain's CDR3 is CASSGSGGGQETQYF. CDR3 in DNA: TGTGCCAGCAGTGGATCGGGAGGGGGGCAAGAGACCCAGTACTTC.

The rearrangement uses TRBV7-2 and TRBJ2-7, with D possibly TRBD1 on 7 matching bases. In germline, CDR1 is SGHTA, CDR2 FQGNSA. The length of the CDR3 is 16 residues. The germline V and J ends were trimmed by 5 bases and 2 bases, with 19 bases remaining between them. The CDR3 spells CASSPEGFQGAYEQYF. The CDR3 nucleotides read TGTGCCAGCAGCCCGGAGGGATTCCAGGGGGCCTACGAGCAGTACTTC.

This sequence joins TRBV7-2 and TRBJ1-1; 7 positions agree with TRBD1. The CDR3 loop spans 15 amino acids. The germline V gene encodes CDR1 SGHTA and CDR2 FQGNSA. V shed 1 base, J shed 4 bases, and the junction held 6 bases outside the gene matches. The CDR3 spells CASSLEGQGGTEAFF. CDR3 DNA sequence: TGTGCCAGCAGCTTAGAAGGGCAGGGGGGCACTGAAGCTTTCTTT.

The rearrangement joins TRBV5-1 to TRBJ1-1, with D perhaps matching TRBD1 (5 bases). The CDR3 has 14 residues. V shed 6 bases and J shed 1 base, with 13 bases lying between them. Looked up from germline, CDR1 is SGHRS and CDR2 is YFSETQ. The CDR3 is CASNGVGGNTEAFF. The CDR3 region has the DNA TGCGCCAGCAATGGGGTGGGGGGGAACACTGAAGCTTTCTTT.

V is TRBV4-1 and J is TRBJ2-2; 10 bases match TRBD2. The trim removed 3 bases at V and 3 bases at J, leaving 4 bases unmatched. Germline CDR1 reads MGHRA; CDR2 reads YSYEKL. This CDR3 has 16 residues. The DNA for the CDR3 is TGCGCCAGCAGCCATTTAGCGGGGGGCGACACCGGGGAGCTGTTTTTT. It translates to CASSHLAGGDTGELFF.

This clone was counted once. The J gene is TRBJ2-2, the V gene TRBV4-2; weak D call: TRBD2 (6 bases). The CDR3 runs to 13 residues. Trimming removed 2 bases at V and 12 bases at J, with 13 bases between. CDR1 is LGHNA, CDR2 YNFKEQ, per germline. The CDR3 protein is CASSQLLTRQLFF. CDR3 coding DNA: TGTGCCAGCAGCCAACTCTTGACTAGACAGCTGTTTTTT.

This clone has just a few counts. The rearrangement uses TRBV19 and TRBJ1-1, with a weak D call TRBD1 (5 bases). V was cut by 4 bases and J by 4 bases, with 13 bases left in between. This CDR3 is built from 14 residues. CDR1 is LNHDA, CDR2 SQIVND, per germline (reference sequence). The CDR3 DNA reads TGTGCCAGTAGTAGGGGGGGGAAGGCCACTGAAGCTTTCTTT. It yields the protein CASSRGGKATEAFF.

A word on this clone: The conserved phenylalanine or tryptophan normally closing the CDR3 is absent here, so this likely arose from a read error. The V and J genes are TRBV7-3 and TRBJ2-2; unclear D gene. The germline CDR1 and CDR2 sequences are SGHTA and FQGTGA. This CDR3 has 13 amino acids. V shed 1 base and J shed 6 bases, with 6 bases lying between them. CDR3 sequence reads: CASSLMGSGELFC. CDR3 DNA sequence: TGTGCCAGCAGCTTAATGGGGTCCGGGGAGCTGTTTTGT.

V usage is TRBV30 and J usage is TRBJ1-6; unclear D gene. The CDR3 is 17 amino acids. V was trimmed by 3 bases and J by 4 bases, leaving 19 bases between them. Germline loops: CDR1 GTSNPN, CDR2 SVGIG (reference sequence). The CDR3 DNA sequence: TGTGCCTGGAGAGTTGCGGGCAGACGGGTTTATAATTCACCCCTCCACTTT. It translates to CAWRVAGRRVYNSPLHF.

J is TRBJ1-2 and V is TRBV15; D possibly corresponds to TRBD1 (6 bases). Trimming took off 5 bases at V and 7 bases at J, with 14 bases between the two ends. Germline V CDR1 and CDR2: LNHNV, YYDKDF (reference sequence). The CDR3 runs 13 residues. The CDR3 DNA reads as TGTGCCACCAGCGGGGGCAGGGTTCGTGGCTACACCTTC. Protein: CATSGGRVRGYTF.

This clone has only a few counts. The gene calls are TRBV5-1 and TRBJ2-6, with D possibly matching TRBD1 (6 bases). Germline V gene sequence: CDR1 SGHRS, CDR2 YFSETQ. V was trimmed by 7 bases and J by 1 base, leaving 15 bases between them. The CDR3 consists of 16 residues. The CDR3 protein is CASRQGPNSGANVLTF. CDR3 DNA: TGCGCCAGCCGGCAGGGGCCGAATTCTGGGGCCAACGTCCTGACTTTC.

This clone was picked up one time. The chain recombines TRBV9 with TRBJ2-1; TRBD1 matches 7 bases. Looked up from germline, CDR1 is SGDLS and CDR2 is YYNGEE. J gave up 6 bases and V 0 bases, and 0 bases lay outside the gene matches. The CDR3 runs to 13 residues. Here the CDR3 DNA reads TGTGCCAGCAGCGTAGGACAGGGCAATGAGCAGTTCTTC. It yields the protein CASSVGQGNEQFF.

The chain joins TRBV4-3 to TRBJ2-1; D might be TRBD1 (5 bases). CDR3 length: 15 amino acids. Germline CDR1 LGHNA, CDR2 YSLEER. The V end lost 0 bases, the J end lost 3 bases, and 9 bases lay between the germline ends. For the CDR3, the DNA is TGCGCCAGCAGCCAAGAACCAGGGAACTACAATGAGCAGTTCTTC. Its protein is CASSQEPGNYNEQFF.

The chain joins TRBV12-1 to TRBJ2-2; the table gives TRBD2 as D, unverified against the DNA. TRBV12-1 is assigned pseudogene status. The CDR3 has 15 amino acids. The CDR3 DNA is TGTGTCAGCAGCCGGAGCGGGTGTTACACCGGGGAGCTGTTTTTT. Translating gives CVSSRSGCYTGELFF.

This chain links TRBV2 with TRBJ2-4; 9 nucleotides agree with TRBD2. CDR1 and CDR2 from the germline V gene are SNHLY and FYNNEI. The CDR3 loop spans 14 amino acids. The chain's CDR3 is CATRGGVGKNIQYF. The CDR3 DNA follows: TGTGCTACCCGCGGGGGGGTTGGCAAAAACATTCAGTACTTC.

The V and J genes are TRBV4-3 and TRBJ1-4; D is unresolved. V lost 8 bases to trimming and J lost 4 bases, with 17 bases between them. Per germline, CDR1 LGHNA and CDR2 YSLEER. This CDR3 is 15 amino acids long. Here the CDR3 reads CASAAHRGLNEKLFF. CDR3 nucleotide sequence: TGCGCCAGCGCGGCCCACAGAGGACTTAATGAAAAACTGTTTTTT.

This clone showed up just once. The gene calls are TRBV9 and TRBJ2-5; 9 bases match TRBD2. This CDR3 has 15 amino acids. CDR1 and CDR2 (germline): SGDLS, YYNGEE. V trimming: 6 bases; J trimming: 1 base; junction bases outside the gene matches: 7. CDR3 nucleotides: TGTGCCAGCACCCGGGGAGCGGGGGGCCAAGAGACCCAGTACTTC. Amino acids: CASTRGAGGQETQYF.

This chain uses TRBV4-1 with TRBJ2-7; possibly TRBD2 for D (6 bases). Per germline, CDR1 MGHRA and CDR2 YSYEKL. V gave up 0 bases and J gave up 2 bases, with 11 bases separating them. The CDR3 has 15 amino acids. The CDR3 DNA reads as TGCGCCAGCAGCCAAGAAGGTAGCGGAGCCTACGAGCAGTACTTC. Its translation is CASSQEGSGAYEQYF.

V and J are TRBV11-3 and TRBJ1-2; no clear D gene. Germline V CDR1 and CDR2: SGHNT, YENEEA. V was trimmed by 1 base and J by 6 bases, leaving 6 bases between them. The CDR3 spans 12 residues. The DNA for the CDR3 is TGTGCCAGCAGCTTAGGGGCAGATGGCTACACCTTC. This gives the protein CASSLGADGYTF.

V is TRBV11-2 and J is TRBJ2-7, with D tentatively TRBD1 (6 bases). Germline lookup yields CDR1 SGHAT and CDR2 FQNNGV. V lost 7 bases and J lost 7, with 20 bases in between. The CDR3 extends over 14 amino acids. The DNA for the CDR3 is TGTGCCAGCACCCAGATGCGAGGGGGTGGGGAGCAGTACTTC. Protein: CASTQMRGGGEQYF.

This clone is labeled medium-sized. Here the CDR3 DNA reads TGTGCCAGCAGTTACGGCGGCGGGAGGGGATCCTACGAGCAGTACTTC. Amino acid sequence: CASSYGGGRGSYEQYF. The chain is built from TRBV6-6 and TRBJ2-7, with 9 bases matching TRBD2. The V and J ends lost 2 bases and 1 base, in that order; junction bases with no gene match: 6. Germline CDR1 reads MNHNY; CDR2 reads SVGAGI (reference sequence). This CDR3 has 16 amino acids.

The rearrangement joins TRBV5-4 to TRBJ2-1; 11 bases are a match to TRBD2. The CDR3 covers 16 residues. Germline loops: CDR1 SGHNT, CDR2 YYREEE (reference sequence). Trimming at V came to 4 bases and at J to 0 bases, leaving 3 bases not matched to a gene. CDR3 in amino acids: CASSPGTSGSYNEQFF. For the CDR3, the DNA is TGTGCCAGCAGCCCAGGGACTAGCGGCTCCTACAATGAGCAGTTCTTC.

V gene TRBV19 combines with J gene TRBJ1-1; D gene uncertain. Germline CDR1 reads LNHDA; CDR2 reads SQIVND (reference sequence). The CDR3 runs to 12 residues. Trimming cost V 1 base and J 3 bases, with 3 bases left between them. This CDR3 is CASSIADTEAFF. CDR3 bases: TGTGCCAGTAGTATAGCAGACACTGAAGCTTTCTTT.

The chain uses TRBV5-4 and TRBJ2-1; D possibly corresponds to TRBD1 (6 bases). Deletions cut 7 bases from V and 9 bases from J, with 20 bases between. Germline V CDR1 and CDR2: SGHNT, YYREEE (reference sequence). CDR3 length: 14 residues. CDR3 sequence reads: CASARDRDTREQFF. The CDR3 nucleotides read TGTGCCAGCGCTCGGGACCGGGACACCCGTGAGCAGTTCTTC.

In nucleotides, the CDR3 is TGTGCCACCAGCAGAGGAGGGTTGTCTAATGAAAAACTGTTTTTT. The encoded protein is CATSRGGLSNEKLFF. This chain links TRBV15 with TRBJ1-4, with D hard to call. V lost 1 base and J 3 bases, leaving 9 bases between the germline ends. From germline, CDR1 is LNHNV and CDR2 YYDKDF (reference sequence). This CDR3 comprises 15 residues.

This rearrangement joins TRBV27 to TRBJ1-2, with TRBD1 matching over 10 bases. CDR1 is MNHEY and CDR2 is SMNVEV in the germline V gene (reference sequence). The length of the CDR3 is 15 residues. V trimming: 4 bases; J trimming: 7 bases; junction bases outside the gene matches: 9. In DNA form, the CDR3 reads TGTGCCAGCAGTTCCACCCCGAGGACAGGGGGTGGCTACACCTTC. It translates to CASSSTPRTGGGYTF.

The gene calls are TRBV9 and TRBJ2-3, with a weak D call TRBD1 (5 bases). There are 15 residues in the CDR3. Germline V gene sequence: CDR1 SGDLS, CDR2 YYNGEE. The V and J ends lost 2 bases and 3 bases respectively, with 13 bases between them. The CDR3 DNA is TGTGCCAGCAGCGTCATGACAGTCAATACAGATACGCAGTATTTT. This encodes CASSVMTVNTDTQYF.

V and J are TRBV7-6 and TRBJ2-2, with a weak D call TRBD2 (5 bases). Per germline, CDR1 SGHVS and CDR2 FNYEAQ. The CDR3 consists of 16 residues. Trimming shortened V by 6 bases and J by 0 bases, and 14 bases separated the two germline ends. In DNA, the CDR3 is TGTGCCAGCAGTCCATCTAGCTACGCGAACACCGGGGAGCTGTTTTTT. Protein sequence: CASSPSSYANTGELFF.

The chain combines TRBV14 with TRBJ2-1, with TRBD2 matching 8 bases. Trimming removed 1 base from V and 7 bases from J; junction bases left unmatched: 6. This CDR3 comprises 15 residues. Germline assignment: CDR1 SGHDN and CDR2 FVKESK. In DNA form, the CDR3 reads TGTGCCAGCAGCCAAGTCGTAGCGGGAATAAATGAGCAGTTCTTC. Protein sequence: CASSQVVAGINEQFF.

V gene TRBV5-4 combines with J gene TRBJ2-3; 10 bases are a match to TRBD2. Germline loops: CDR1 SGHNT, CDR2 YYREEE (reference sequence). With 4 bases clipped from V and 1 base from J, the junction kept 9 bases outside the gene matches. This CDR3 is built from 17 residues. CDR3 sequence (DNA): TGTGCCAGCAGCCCGGTAGCTAGCGGGGGCCGCACAGATACGCAGTATTTT. Amino acid sequence: CASSPVASGGRTDTQYF.

CDR3 residues: CASSPDRGNIQYF. The CDR3 nucleotides are TGCGCCAGCAGCCCCGACAGGGGAAACATTCAGTACTTC. The chain carries TRBV4-3 and TRBJ2-4, with 8 bases identical to TRBD1. The CDR3 has 13 residues. Germline assignment: CDR1 LGHNA and CDR2 YSLEER. The J segment lost 6 bases and the V segment lost 4 bases, leaving 2 bases of the junction unmatched.